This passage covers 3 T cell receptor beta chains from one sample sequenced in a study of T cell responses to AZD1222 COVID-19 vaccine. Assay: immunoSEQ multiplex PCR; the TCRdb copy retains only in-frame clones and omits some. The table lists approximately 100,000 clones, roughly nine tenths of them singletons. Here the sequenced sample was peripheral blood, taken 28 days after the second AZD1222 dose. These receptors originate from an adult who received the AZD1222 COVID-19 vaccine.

This CDR3 is CASRIRDVGTEAFF. Written as DNA, the CDR3 is TGTGCCAGTAGAATCCGGGACGTTGGGACTGAAGCTTTCTTT. The chain recombines TRBV19 with TRBJ1-1, with TRBD1 as a possible D gene (5 bases). The CDR3 runs 14 residues. The germline gives CDR1 LNHDA, CDR2 SQIVND (reference sequence). V shed 6 bases and J shed 5 bases, with 16 bases lying between them. Combining the CDR3 with reference TRBV19 and TRBJ1-1 gives the whole variable domain DGGITQSPKYLFRKEGQNVTLSCEQNLNHDAMYWYRQDPGQGLRLIYYSQIVNDFQKGDIAEGYSVSREKKESFPLTVTSAQKNPTAFYLCASRIRDVGTEAFFGQGTRLTVV.

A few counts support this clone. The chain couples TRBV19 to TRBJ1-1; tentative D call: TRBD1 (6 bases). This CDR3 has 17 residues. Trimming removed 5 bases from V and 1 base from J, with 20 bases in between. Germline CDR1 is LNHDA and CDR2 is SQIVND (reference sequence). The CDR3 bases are TGTGCCAGTAGTTCTATGCGACAGGCTCAAGCGAACACTGAAGCTTTCTTT. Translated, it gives CASSSMRQAQANTEAFF.

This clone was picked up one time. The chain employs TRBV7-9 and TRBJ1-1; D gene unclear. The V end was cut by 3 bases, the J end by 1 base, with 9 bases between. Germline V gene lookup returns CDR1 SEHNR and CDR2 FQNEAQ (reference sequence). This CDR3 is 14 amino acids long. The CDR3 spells CASSLGRTNTEAFF. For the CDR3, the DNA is TGTGCCAGCAGCTTGGGCAGGACGAACACTGAAGCTTTCTTT.